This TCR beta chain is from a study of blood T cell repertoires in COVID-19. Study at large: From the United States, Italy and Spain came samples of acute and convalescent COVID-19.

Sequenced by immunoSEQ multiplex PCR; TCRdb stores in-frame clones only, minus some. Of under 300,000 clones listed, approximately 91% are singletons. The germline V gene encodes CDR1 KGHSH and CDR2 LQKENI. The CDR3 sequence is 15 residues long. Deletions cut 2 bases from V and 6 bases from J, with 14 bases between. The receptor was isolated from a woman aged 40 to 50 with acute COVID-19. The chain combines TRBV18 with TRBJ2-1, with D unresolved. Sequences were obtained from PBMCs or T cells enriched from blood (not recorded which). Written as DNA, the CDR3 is TGTGCCAGCTCACCAGACCCGGCCTCGGGCAATGAGCAGTTCTTC. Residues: CASSPDPASGNEQFF.